The source of this T cell receptor beta chain is a study of long-term antiretroviral therapy in people with HIV (dated by TCRdb to 2021 to 2024). Some background on the complete study: Collection of the earliest samples took place about a decade ahead of the 2015 WHO recommendation for immediate ART, at a time when ART was typically delayed until CD4 counts fell. About two fifths of the roughly 30 participants with HIV were female. Test extractions of a monoclonal T-cell line alongside under 35 polyclonal samples showed no cross-contamination during QIAcube processing. A total of over 150 cryopreserved PBMC samples came from 25 to 30 adults with confirmed HIV infection and were collected serially over a mean of roughly six years (range 1-12). A retrospective serial study tested whether ART initiation and durable HIV suppression were associated with changes in peripheral blood TRB repertoire composition and diversity. General conclusions and limits of the study: Narrower CDR3 length ranges were observed in HIV repertoires than in controls, and an antigen-experienced repertoire with only a slight naive shift after ART was suggested by the network structure. No data were available on ART adherence, viral resistance or therapy changes, limiting inferences about post-ART repertoire changes. The samples span the years 2004 to 2017, and the ART regimens used may be less effective than current regimens. Unsorted PBMC were profiled instead of sorted CD4+ and CD8+ T cells because pre-ART samples had limited cell numbers. Starting ART was linked to a significant rise in TRB diversity, yet even after long-term ART the diversity remained significantly lower than in transplant donor controls. Owing to limited PBMC availability, only the TCR beta chain was sequenced, without alpha chain pairing. At every time point, the repertoire was dominated by expanded TRB clones first identified before ART initiation, although this dominance fluctuated and, in many PLHIV, declined after ART.

To be included, a participant needed at least one PBMC sample from before ART initiation plus at least two post-ART samples. Treatment was received in the United States of America by all participants with HIV. Cryopreserved samples of about 0.9-11 million PBMC were thawed and washed before DNA extraction. At the time of the earliest PBMC sample, participants with HIV were aged between roughly 20 and 60 years. Each participant contributed PBMC samples from 1-4 timepoints before ART initiation and 2-8 timepoints after ART initiation, with a median of 7 samples. For every participant, serial HIV viral load, CD4+ T-cell count, ART history and demographic data were obtained. A Qiagen kit on a QIAcube was used to extract genomic DNA from unsorted PBMC, with samples processed in batches of 12. On this clone: There is no known antigen for this receptor. The sample holds no much larger clone one base away, and base qualities are not on file.

At the junction V is shortened by 7 bases and J by 2 bases, with 15 bases in between. The CDR3, from cysteine to phenylalanine, totals 15 residues. The retained sequence is limited to the CDR3, 45 bases, with the frame set at the first base. The germline V gene gives CDR1 as MNHNS and CDR2 as SASEGT. Sequencing of the TRB variable region was done with the immunoSEQ hsTCRB v3.0 assay at survey level resolution. A depth of roughly 35,000-50,000 T-cell genomes per sample was targeted for TRB sequencing. An Illumina MiSeq with a v3 150-cycle kit was used to sequence the pooled TRB libraries. In the original analysis: Repertoire analysis ran in R within a reproducible Nextflow workflow covering QC, data transformation and analysis. LymphoSeq2, an R package for exploring AIRR-Seq data, was used to implement the custom analyses. Four samples that yielded fewer than 5000 total TRB sequences were excluded, so that fewer than 200 HIV repertoires were analyzed. Among the approximately 180 retained HIV repertoires, under 65 were collected before ART initiation and some 130 after ART initiation. Repertoires were downsampled to 5000 TRB nucleotide sequences, with summary statistics averaged over 100 downsampling iterations. The analysis kept only TRB sequences whose CDR3 regions were at least seven amino acids long. Diversity was assessed using a clonality score derived from Shannon entropy and using the Gini coefficient. Repertoire networks linked the top 5000 CDR3 amino acid sequences whenever two sequences differed by an edit distance of one. For TRB CDR3 amino acid sequences, GLIPH2 was used to predict antigen specificity groups and MHC restriction. CDR3 amino acid sequences were matched against VDJdb and McPAS-TCR to flag known CMV, EBV, HIV or tissue antigen associations. Pre-ART, post-ART and control groups were compared with Wilcoxon signed-rank tests and Holm-Bonferroni correction. Sourced from immuneACCESS, this table was stored by TCRdb with only in-frame sequences that have V and J called. A share of the clones is absent; for the studies checked, an unresolved V gene accounts for under half, and the remainder has no known explanation. The V and J calls and clone size come from that table; D and trimming were worked out from the DNA. The sample table contains 45,000 or so clones; only one count was recorded for roughly 96% of them. Around 3% of the sample belongs to the ten largest clones.

This sample comprised unsorted PBMCs, obtained 3.7 years after starting antiretroviral therapy. The clonotype comes from a woman between 50 and 59 years old with HIV. The rearranged segments are TRBV6-1 and TRBJ2-1; the D gene remains uncertain. At the DNA level, the sequence is TGTGCCAGCACTAAACTCCAGGTAACCTACAATGAGCAGTTCTTC. It codes for CASTKLQVTYNEQFF.